Only a few counts were recorded for the clone carrying this T cell receptor beta chain. Antigen: not known. This sample stems from a study of T cells in Graves' hyperthyroidism and ophthalmopathy. Trimming shortened V by 5 bases and J by 5 bases, and 16 bases separated the two germline ends. CDR1 MNHNS and CDR2 SASEGT come from the germline V gene. The length of the CDR3 is 14 residues. Regions amplified from RNA transcripts were the TCR beta CDR3 regions. TCR CDR3 regions were first amplified by RT-PCR with HTBI primers. TCRdb reprocessed the multiplex PCR reads with MiXCR, giving one entry per CDR3 protein. The repertoire includes roughly 640,000 distinct CDR3 sequences, about a sixth of them detected once, and around 3.5% sits in the top ten. Study findings and constraints: The model's output predicted ophthalmopathy at a median of 6.5 months prior to onset.

The chain is built from TRBV6-1 and TRBJ2-7, with D possibly TRBD1 on 5 matching bases. Material for sequencing was blood. The sequence was obtained from a woman between 40 and 55 years old with Graves' ophthalmopathy. The CDR3 DNA reads as TGTGCCAGCAGTAAGGGGCAGGCCGCGGACGAGCAGTACTTC. Encoded protein: CASSKGQAADEQYF.